Listed below are T cell receptor beta chains from one sample, sequenced in a study of cytomegalovirus exposure and HLA in healthy donors. This table comes from immunoSEQ multiplex PCR, and its TCRdb copy is limited to in-frame clones, with some not included. The sample yields 120,000 to 150,000 clones, around 78% seen once. Sequenced sample: PBMCs. The source of these receptors is a man aged 35-49 years in good health and CMV-seropositive. The CDR3 runs from the conserved cysteine through the conserved F or W. D genes are given only for firm matches. The size field is filled for only some rows; it gives once, few, many or a size class.

CDR3 length,V gene,D gene,J gene,clone size,CDR3 protein,CDR3 DNA
18,TRBV5-1,NA,TRBJ2-2,NA,CASSFSSPRGGNTGELFF,TGCGCCAGCAGCTTCTCATCCCCCCGGGGAGGTAACACCGGGGAGCTGTTTTTT
14,TRBV18,TRBD2,TRBJ2-5,NA,CASSPSGSLETQYF,TGTGCCAGCTCACCAAGCGGGAGTCTTGAGACCCAGTACTTC
16,TRBV29-1,TRBD1,TRBJ1-5,NA,CSVAGGGSNSNQPQHF,TGCAGCGTAGCAGGGGGCGGCAGTAATAGCAATCAGCCCCAGCATTTT
15,TRBV30,TRBD2,TRBJ2-7,NA,CAWRPTSGGAYEQYF,TGTGCCTGGAGACCTACTAGCGGTGGGGCCTACGAGCAGTACTTC
16,TRBV27,TRBD1,TRBJ2-7,NA,CASSPDRQGKVYEQYF,TGTGCCAGCAGTCCAGACCGACAGGGGAAGGTCTACGAGCAGTACTTC
16,TRBV30,TRBD1,TRBJ1-1,NA,CAWRRRTGGWFTEAFF,TGTGCCTGGAGAAGGCGCACAGGGGGCTGGTTCACTGAAGCTTTCTTT
17,TRBV18,TRBD2,TRBJ2-7,NA,CASSPPGLAGGPSEQYF,TGTGCCAGCTCACCACCCGGACTAGCGGGAGGTCCCTCCGAGCAGTACTTC
13,TRBV29-1,TRBD2,TRBJ2-7,NA,CSATVGLGYEQYF,TGCAGCGCTACTGTAGGACTAGGGTACGAGCAGTACTTC
17,TRBV27,TRBD1,TRBJ1-2,NA,CASSLSEMRRDSRGYTF,TGTGCCAGCAGTTTAAGTGAGATGCGTAGGGACAGTCGCGGCTACACCTTC
15,TRBV5-6,NA,TRBJ2-7,NA,CASRALARDDYEQYF,TGTGCCAGCAGGGCCTTGGCGCGGGACGACTACGAGCAGTACTTC
14,TRBV28,NA,TRBJ2-7,NA,CASNVQGGTYEQYF,TGTGCCAGCAACGTACAGGGGGGGACCTACGAGCAGTACTTC
18,TRBV7-8,TRBD2,TRBJ2-6,NA,CASSKGTSGNSGANVLTF,TGTGCCAGCAGCAAAGGGACTAGCGGAAACTCCGGGGCCAACGTCCTGACTTTC
14,TRBV11-2,TRBD1,TRBJ2-7,once,CASSLGGTGNEQYF,TGTGCCAGCAGCCTGGGGGGGACAGGGAACGAGCAGTACTTC
14,TRBV5-1,NA,TRBJ2-3,NA,CASSFRTDTDTQYF,TGCGCCAGCAGCTTTAGGACAGACACAGATACGCAGTATTTT
17,TRBV2,TRBD1,TRBJ2-5,once,CASSEWVPTGGKETQYF,TGTGCCAGCAGTGAATGGGTCCCGACAGGGGGTAAGGAGACCCAGTACTTC
15,TRBV6-1,TRBD1,TRBJ1-5,NA,CASSEGSGGIWPQHF,TGTGCCAGCAGTGAAGGGTCAGGGGGCATCTGGCCCCAGCATTTT
14,TRBV6-5,TRBD1,TRBJ1-2,NA,CASSYDRGDYGYTF,TGTGCCAGCAGTTACGACAGGGGCGACTATGGCTACACCTTC
18,TRBV25-1,TRBD1,TRBJ1-3,NA,CASSDGYLGQGPGNTIYF,TGTGCCAGCAGTGACGGATATCTGGGACAGGGGCCCGGAAACACCATATATTTT
13,TRBV2,NA,TRBJ1-1,NA,CASSGQGNTEAFF,TGTGCCAGCAGTGGGCAGGGGAACACTGAAGCTTTCTTT
14,TRBV10-3,NA,TRBJ2-7,NA,CASALTGNSYEQYF,TGTGCCAGCGCTCTCACGGGAAACTCCTACGAGCAGTACTTC
14,TRBV6-1,TRBD1,TRBJ2-1,NA,CASSGYRGQDEQFF,TGTGCCAGCAGTGGCTACAGGGGGCAGGATGAGCAGTTCTTC
15,TRBV7-9,TRBD1,TRBJ1-1,few,CASMTGASGGAEAFF,TGTGCCAGCATGACAGGGGCCTCTGGCGGGGCTGAAGCTTTCTTT
16,TRBV27,NA,TRBJ2-3,NA,CASSTLDRTGTDTQYF,TGTGCCAGCAGTACCCTCGACCGAACGGGAACAGATACGCAGTATTTT
13,TRBV10-3,NA,TRBJ1-5,NA,CAISGTENQPQHF,TGTGCCATCAGTGGGACAGAAAATCAGCCCCAGCATTTT
15,TRBV29-1,TRBD2,TRBJ2-5,NA,CSVGGLRESQETQYF,TGCAGCGTTGGGGGTTTGCGGGAGAGCCAAGAGACCCAGTACTTC
13,TRBV10-1,NA,TRBJ1-1,NA,CARDPGRETEAFF,TGCGCCAGGGACCCAGGGCGGGAGACTGAAGCTTTCTTT
13,TRBV30,TRBD1,TRBJ1-6,NA,CAWKGQPNSPLHF,TGTGCCTGGAAGGGACAGCCTAATTCACCCCTCCACTTT
12,TRBV28,NA,TRBJ1-2,NA,CASRGINYGYTF,TGTGCCAGCCGGGGGATTAACTATGGCTACACCTTC
14,TRBV11-1,NA,TRBJ1-1,NA,CASSRRRQNTEAFF,TGTGCCAGCAGCCGGAGGAGACAGAACACTGAAGCTTTCTTT
14,TRBV6-5,NA,TRBJ2-5,NA,CASSYSYKQETQYF,TGTGCCAGCAGTTACTCGTACAAACAAGAGACCCAGTACTTC
14,TRBV7-2,NA,TRBJ2-6,NA,CASSPVSGANVLTF,TGTGCCAGCAGCCCAGTCTCTGGGGCCAACGTCCTGACTTTC
14,TRBV7-8,NA,TRBJ2-4,few,CASSLGALRNIQYF,TGTGCCAGCAGCTTAGGTGCACTCAGGAACATTCAGTACTTC
14,TRBV2,NA,TRBJ2-3,once,CASSGTGLGGTQYF,TGTGCCAGCAGTGGGACTGGCCTCGGGGGTACGCAGTATTTT
18,TRBV7-2,TRBD1,TRBJ1-1,NA,CASSLSGTGLRANSEAFF,TGTGCCAGCAGCTTAAGTGGGACAGGTCTCAGGGCGAACTCCGAAGCTTTCTTT
13,TRBV7-5,NA,TRBJ2-3,NA,CARSRRGPDTQYF,TGTGCCAGAAGCCGCCGCGGGCCAGATACGCAGTATTTT
13,TRBV7-6,TRBD1,TRBJ1-1,NA,CASSRTGGTEAFF,TGTGCCAGCAGCCGCACAGGGGGCACTGAAGCTTTCTTT
15,TRBV7-9,NA,TRBJ2-5,NA,CASSLGAVREETQYF,TGTGCCAGCAGCTTAGGGGCAGTGAGAGAAGAGACCCAGTACTTC
14,TRBV10-3,TRBD1,TRBJ1-2,NA,CAISDGTGDYGYTF,TGTGCCATCAGTGATGGGACAGGGGACTATGGCTACACCTTC
13,TRBV29-1,NA,TRBJ1-1,NA,CSVVTEFVRPAFF,TGCAGCGTCGTAACTGAATTCGTGCGGCCAGCTTTCTTT
14,TRBV7-2,NA,TRBJ2-5,NA,CASSLAGGPETQYF,TGTGCCAGCAGCTTGGCAGGAGGGCCAGAGACCCAGTACTTC
12,TRBV6-5,TRBD2,TRBJ2-7,NA,CASERGDYEQYF,TGTGCCAGCGAACGGGGGGACTACGAGCAGTACTTC
11,TRBV29-1,NA,TRBJ2-5,NA,CSGQGPETQYF,TGCAGCGGTCAGGGCCCCGAGACCCAGTACTTC
15,TRBV18,TRBD2,TRBJ2-1,NA,CASSPPAGGDNEQFF,TGTGCCAGCTCACCACCGGCGGGGGGGGACAATGAGCAGTTCTTC
13,TRBV21-1,NA,TRBJ1-2,NA,CASSKETVYGYTF,TGTGCCAGCAGCAAAGAAACAGTTTATGGCTACACCTTC
14,TRBV2,NA,TRBJ1-5,NA,CASSESHSNQPQHF,TGTGCCAGCAGTGAAAGCCATAGCAATCAGCCCCAGCATTTT
16,TRBV4-2,TRBD2,TRBJ2-3,NA,CASSLILAGGADTQYF,TGTGCCAGCAGCCTTATACTAGCGGGAGGGGCAGATACGCAGTATTTT
17,TRBV18,TRBD2,TRBJ2-7,NA,CASSPEPRGTRKYEQYF,TGTGCCAGCTCACCGGAGCCGAGGGGGACTAGAAAATACGAGCAGTACTTC
13,TRBV30,TRBD1,TRBJ1-2,NA,CAWSPGQSYGYTF,TGTGCCTGGAGTCCGGGACAGAGTTATGGCTACACCTTC
14,TRBV4-3,NA,TRBJ2-5,NA,CASSRGTHQETQYF,TGCGCCAGCAGCCGGGGGACTCACCAAGAGACCCAGTACTTC
15,TRBV9,TRBD2,TRBJ2-1,NA,CASSDPGGYANEQFF,TGTGCCAGCAGCGACCCGGGGGGGTATGCCAATGAGCAGTTCTTC